This note documents a single T cell receptor beta chain sequence. Its antigen is still unknown. Different DNA sequences within this sample yield the same CDR3. The data were obtained in a study of cytomegalovirus exposure and HLA in healthy donors (dated by TCRdb to about 2017). Broadly, across the study: In an earlier analysis of under 750 of the donors, 250 to 350 Gb of sequence data and 90 million to 120 million unique TCR beta sequences from 180 million or so T cells were reported. An early release covering 500 to 750 HLA-typed donors comprised approximately 290 gigabases of sequencing data and approximately 80 million unique TCR sequences. Of the approximately 400 genotyped donors, 65% to 90% fell in the genetic ancestry cluster associated with self-reported Caucasian donors. The study aimed to test whether cataloging public T cell receptors could reveal signatures of past pathogen exposure. The study profiled the T cell repertoires of about 720 subjects by immunosequencing and related them to cytomegalovirus serostatus. In addition to the first cohort of 666 subjects, a separate validation cohort of about 120 different subjects was used. To predict cytomegalovirus infection status, the study combined high-throughput TCR immunosequencing, statistical association of individual TCRs with disease status, and machine learning. A later analysis re-analyzed previously published TCR beta repertoires from 666 donors and added high-resolution HLA genotyping to study TCR occurrence patterns. Rather than using new phenotypic data, the later analysis identified candidate immune exposures from TCR beta sequences and from how often those sequences occurred across donors. An earlier analysis of several hundred of the donors applied high-throughput TCR beta sequencing to assess whether each TCR beta V gene segment acted as functional or pseudogenic. Donor age, sex, ethnicity and CMV serostatus were compiled alongside the repertoire data. Genome-wide SNP genotypes for about 65% of the 666 donors were used in a later genetic analysis, which treated that subset as a discovery cohort. Every discovery cohort repertoire had been produced on one sequencing platform. HLA typing covered class I and class II loci at four-digit resolution. Typing coverage varied by locus: about 620-640 donors for A, B, C, DRB1 and DQB1; 500 to 550 for DQA1; over 600 for DPA1; about 450 for DPB1. Roughly 5 DR-DQ haplotypes were handled as single units for association and clustering because linkage in the cohort was strong. On average, 235,054 unique TCR beta nucleotide sequences were sequenced per donor among some 430 genotyped donors of the cohort, with roughly 18% of those sequences being non-productive. Points the paper makes about the study in general: The classifier was reported to diagnose cytomegalovirus status with high specificity and sensitivity in both the original cohort and the validation cohort. Specific HLA alleles were associated with over 15,000 TCR beta sequences at a false discovery rate of 0.05 in a later analysis. In a later genetic analysis, fewer N-insertions in productive TCRs were reported among donors in an Asian-associated ancestry cluster than the roughly 700-donor mean. According to a later analysis, most CMV-associated TCR beta chains appeared to be HLA-restricted, and the HLA associations seemed to be driven largely by CMV exposure. Several of the top co-occurrence clusters appeared to be linked to parvovirus B19, influenza, CMV and Epstein-Barr virus, according to a later analysis. Linkage disequilibrium might explain the correlated functional status among segregating V segments, but an unknown experimental factor could not be ruled out. A total of fewer than 200 TCR beta chains were listed by the study as associated with cytomegalovirus. Broadly in line with IMGT annotations, most TCR beta V segments showed up in productive rearrangements about 90% or about 30% of the time in an earlier analysis of several hundred of the donors. A later analysis found that HLA-associated TCR beta chains were more clonally expanded and had lower generation probabilities than equally common non-associated chains. Because the 87-base-pair reads could not distinguish some IMGT-functional V segments, including TRBV6-2 and TRBV6-3, those segments were excluded. In a later analysis, the rate of TCR association differed among HLA loci, with DRB1 alleles having the most associated TCRs and HLA-C alleles having the fewest. When HLA alleles, especially DR and DQ, strongly co-occurred, attributing TCR associations to individual alleles was difficult. A further reported finding was that TCR beta sequences accurately predicted the HLA-A and HLA-B alleles for most subjects in the first cohort. In this cohort, only TCR beta chains were sequenced, and detectable features were limited by the absence of alpha or paired-chain data. A cluster of highly shared sequence variants was judged likely to be a technical artifact of the sequencing pipeline. Because HLA typing was unavailable for some donors at each locus, only the typed subset was used in association tests. Three of the identified cytomegalovirus-associated TCR beta chains were confirmed in vitro to be specific for cytomegalovirus antigens. It was suggested by the authors that the approach could potentially be generalized to other disease states and immunological phenotypes. Immune exposure information for the cohort was limited to CMV serostatus. The earlier analysis of 450 to 700 of the donors excluded some 16 rarely observed V segments, including chromosome 9 orphons, because counts were too low. An association between a missense DCLRE1C variant and V-gene and J-gene trimming of TCR beta chains was found in a later genetic analysis and replicated in an independent cohort. Presence/absence analyses assumed roughly uniform sequencing depth across donors, an assumption that may not hold. Most TCR sequences were observed very rarely across donors, whereas some public TCRs were present in many individuals.

The cohort consisted of more than 650 healthy bone marrow donors. All cohort members were sampled while nominally healthy, although unrecorded immune exposures were likely present. The donor tested CMV seronegative and was one of the 352 seronegative cohort members. Every donor gave a peripheral blood sample, and the peripheral blood mononuclear cells from that sample were used for TCR beta sequencing. Genomic DNA was extracted from the blood cell samples with the Qiagen DNeasy Blood Extraction Kit. Library preparation used the immunoSEQ multiplex PCR assay. A mixture of 60 forward primers for TCR Vbeta segments and 13 reverse primers for TCR Jbeta segments was used in the multiplex PCR. Amplification of the CDR3 region of rearranged TCR beta genes was performed with a multiplex PCR assay on genomic DNA. The amplified TCR beta libraries were sequenced on the Illumina HiSeq System as 87-base-pair reads. Concerning the study's data processing: Across the 500 to 850 repertoires, a later analysis counted roughly 84 million unique TCR beta chains, roughly 11 million of which were shared by at least two donors. Raw reads were error-corrected and collapsed into unique sequences with a nearest-neighbor algorithm that merged closely related sequences to remove PCR and sequencing errors. To assign V, D and J gene segments, CDR3 sequences were aligned to IMGT reference sequences. For a sequence to be retained, a match of at least six nucleotides to both a V gene segment and a J gene segment was required. Rearrangements were classified as productive when the CDR3 lacked stop codons and remained in frame with V and J, and all other rearrangements were classified as non-productive. CDR3 was defined by IMGT convention, running from the second conserved V-encoded cysteine to the conserved J-encoded phenylalanine. Sequences without an unambiguous match to a single V gene segment were excluded from the earlier analysis of about 600 of the donors. An earlier analysis of approximately 590 of the donors called V segments functional above 56.7% productive rearrangements and segregating when the between-donor standard deviation exceeded 5%. A statistical classification framework was built to diagnose cytomegalovirus status from the catalog of TCR beta chain sequences. A later analysis assigned V and J genes by comparing TCR nucleotide sequences with IMGT/GENE-DB human TR gene sequences. Using the TCRdist pipeline, a later analysis assigned CDR3 sequences along with most-parsimonious VDJ recombination scenarios. A later analysis defined each TCR beta chain by its CDR3 amino acid sequence plus V-gene family, and excluded reads lacking a unique V-gene family. A later analysis removed over 500 highly shared, low-generation-probability nucleotide sequences to deal with suspected cross-contamination and a sequencing artifact. For each public chain, a later analysis derived a clonal expansion index from normalized ranks of inferred template counts within each repertoire. A later analysis computed generation probabilities with a VDJ recombination model fitted to out-of-frame rearrangements, and checked the results against IGoR. In a later analysis, hypergeometric tests were used to score TCR-TCR, TCR-HLA and TCR-CMV co-occurrence, with a repertoire-size bias correction applied to TCR pairs. A later analysis estimated false discovery rates by permuting HLA or CMV assignments 20 times. In a later analysis, co-occurring TCRs were grouped with DBSCAN, and TCRdist sequence similarity was added when clustering was performed within HLA-allele-positive subsets. Co-occurrence clustering excluded repertoires with fewer than 30,000 or more than 120,000 public chains, plus five with anomalous nucleotide sharing. The immuneACCESS repertoire file appears here via TCRdb, limited to in-frame rearrangements. These files lack a portion of the clones; in checked studies, under half of the deficit traces to unresolved V genes, and the cause of the others is not known. V, J and clone size are those of that table, while D and trimming were read from the DNA. The data table for this sample lists about 170,000 clones. 1% to 1.5% of the sample lies in the top ten.

According to the germline V gene, CDR1 reads SGHDT and CDR2 reads YYEEEE. From its cysteine to its phenylalanine, the CDR3 spans 13 amino acids. This entry keeps only the CDR3 DNA: 39 bases, framed from base 1. The sequenced sample consisted of PBMCs. The clonotype was recovered from an older woman in good health and CMV-seronegative. The chain is assembled from TRBV5-6 and TRBJ2-5, and TRBD1 matches 7 of the central bases. TRBJ2-7 explains the end of the DNA better; the J call may be wrong. The DNA sequence is TGTGCCAGCAGCTTGGACAGGGGATACGAGCAGTACTTC. It translates to CASSLDRGYEQYF.